This section outlines one T cell receptor beta chain sequence together with its context. This specimen belongs to a study of cytomegalovirus exposure and HLA in healthy donors. J gave up 10 bases and V 2 bases, and 8 bases lay outside the gene matches. Germline V lookup: CDR1 MNHEY, CDR2 SVGAGI. CDR3 length equals 16 residues. PCR was performed using 60 Vbeta and 13 Jbeta primers. Method: immunoSEQ multiplex PCR; TCRdb's copy keeps in-frame clones and lacks some. In the table there are about 160,000 clones, 80% to 85% of which are singletons. This sequence was found in a man in his fifties or sixties in good health and CMV-seropositive. The rearrangement uses TRBV6-5 and TRBJ1-6, with TRBD1 matching over 10 bases. Input material: PBMCs. The CDR3 DNA follows: TGTGCCAGCAGTTACGAGGGACAGGGGCTAGGCTCACCCCTCCACTTT. Translation: CASSYEGQGLGSPLHF.